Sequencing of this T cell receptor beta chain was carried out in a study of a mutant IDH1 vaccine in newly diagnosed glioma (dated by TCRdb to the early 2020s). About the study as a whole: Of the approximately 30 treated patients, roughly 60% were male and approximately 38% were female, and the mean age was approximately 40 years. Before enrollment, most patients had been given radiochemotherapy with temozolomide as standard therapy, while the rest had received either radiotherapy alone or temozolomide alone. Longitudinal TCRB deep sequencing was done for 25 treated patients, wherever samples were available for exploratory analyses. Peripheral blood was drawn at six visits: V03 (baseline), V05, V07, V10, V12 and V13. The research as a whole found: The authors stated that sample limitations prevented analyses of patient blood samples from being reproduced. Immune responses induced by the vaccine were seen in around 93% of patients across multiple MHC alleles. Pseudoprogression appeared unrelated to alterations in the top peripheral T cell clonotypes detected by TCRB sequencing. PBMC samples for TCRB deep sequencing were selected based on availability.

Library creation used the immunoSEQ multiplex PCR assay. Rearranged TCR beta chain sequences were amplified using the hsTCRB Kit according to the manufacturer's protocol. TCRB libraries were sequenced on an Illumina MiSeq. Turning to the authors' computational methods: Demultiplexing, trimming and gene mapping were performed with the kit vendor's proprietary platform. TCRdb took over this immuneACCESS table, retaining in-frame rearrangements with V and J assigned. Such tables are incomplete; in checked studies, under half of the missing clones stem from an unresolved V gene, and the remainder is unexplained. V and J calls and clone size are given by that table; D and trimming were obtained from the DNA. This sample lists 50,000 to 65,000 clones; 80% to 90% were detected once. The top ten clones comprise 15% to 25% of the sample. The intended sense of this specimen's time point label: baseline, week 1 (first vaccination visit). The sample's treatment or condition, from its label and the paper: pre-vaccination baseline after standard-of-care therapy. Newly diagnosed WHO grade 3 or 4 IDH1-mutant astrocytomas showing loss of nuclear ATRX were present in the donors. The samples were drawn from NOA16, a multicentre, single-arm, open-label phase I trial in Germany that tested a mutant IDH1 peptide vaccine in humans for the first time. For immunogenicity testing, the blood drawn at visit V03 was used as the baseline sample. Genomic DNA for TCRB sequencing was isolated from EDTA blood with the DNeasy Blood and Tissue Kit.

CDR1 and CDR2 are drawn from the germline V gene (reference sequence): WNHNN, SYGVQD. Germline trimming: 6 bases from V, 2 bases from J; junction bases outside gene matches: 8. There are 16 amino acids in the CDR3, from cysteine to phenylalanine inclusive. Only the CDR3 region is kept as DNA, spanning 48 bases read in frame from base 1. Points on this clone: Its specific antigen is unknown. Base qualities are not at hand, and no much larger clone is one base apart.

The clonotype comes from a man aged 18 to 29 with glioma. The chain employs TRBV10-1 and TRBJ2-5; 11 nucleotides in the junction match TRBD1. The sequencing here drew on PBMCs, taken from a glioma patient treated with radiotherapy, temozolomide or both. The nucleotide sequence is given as TGCGCCAGCAGGATGCCTCGGGACAGGGGGCAAGAGACCCAGTACTTC. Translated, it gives CASRMPRDRGQETQYF.